The 4 T cell receptor beta chains given below trace back to one sample, sequenced in a study of blood T cell repertoires in COVID-19. Assay used: immunoSEQ multiplex PCR; TCRdb lists only in-frame clones, some missing. Counted here are 24,000 or so clones, approximately 86% occurring once; the ten biggest clones make up 15% to 20%. Sequences were obtained from peripheral blood. The source is a human donor with acute or convalescent COVID-19. The donor label of this sample is uncertain.

The chain links TRBV9 to TRBJ2-5; D call uncertain. Trimming took 6 bases from V and 2 from J, leaving 11 bases between them. CDR1 and CDR2 (germline): SGDLS, YYNGEE. The CDR3 has 13 amino acids. The CDR3 loop is CASNPERQETQYF. The CDR3 DNA reads TGTGCCAGCAACCCTGAGAGGCAAGAGACCCAGTACTTC.

The chain joins TRBV14 to TRBJ2-7; D perhaps matches TRBD1 (7 bases). The CDR3 consists of 14 residues. V shed 4 bases and J shed 5 bases, with 15 bases lying between them. Germline CDR1 and CDR2: SGHDN and FVKESK. DNA for the CDR3: TGTGCCAGCAGCCCCAGACAGGGAGGCAACGAGCAGTACTTC. Its translation: CASSPRQGGNEQYF.

This chain links TRBV29-1 with TRBJ2-3; TRBD2 might be the D (5 bases). Trimming pared 2 bases from V and 4 bases from J, leaving 7 bases between. The CDR3 sequence is 12 residues long. CDR1 and CDR2 from the germline V gene are SQVTM and ANQGSEA. CDR3 nucleotide sequence: TGCAGCGTTGAACGGGAACCAGATACGCAGTATTTT. It yields the protein CSVEREPDTQYF.

The chain couples TRBV5-1 to TRBJ2-3, with D tentatively TRBD2 (6 bases). V dropped 1 base and J dropped 2 bases, with 11 bases sitting between them. There are 15 residues in the CDR3. The germline V gene has CDR1 SGHRS and CDR2 YFSETQ. CDR3 coding DNA: TGCGCCAGCAGCTTGTTAGCGGAGATCACAGATACGCAGTATTTT. Translating it yields CASSLLAEITDTQYF.